The clone carrying this T cell receptor (beta chain) was observed a handful of times. This sample was included in a study of early T cells in non-severe SARS-CoV-2 infection. From the 5' RACE reads, TCRdb called clonotypes with MiXCR, one entry per CDR3 protein. Of roughly 61,000 distinct CDR3 sequences listed, roughly 10% are singletons. The clonotype originates from an adult who was a healthcare worker with PCR-confirmed SARS-CoV-2 infection or an uninfected control (not recorded which). The sample consisted of whole blood.

In DNA form, the CDR3 reads TGTGCCAGCAGTGAGGCGGGCCCTCTGGGGGCTTTCTTT. This encodes CASSEAGPLGAFF. This rearrangement joins TRBV25-1 to TRBJ1-1; D call uncertain. Trimming pared 3 bases from V and 11 bases from J, leaving 16 bases between. Germline V gene sequence: CDR1 MGHDK, CDR2 SYGVNS. CDR3 size: 13 residues.